Sequencing of this T cell receptor (beta chain) was carried out in a study of metastatic and nonmetastatic thyroid tumors. This clone appeared many times. The V and J ends lost 3 bases and 4 bases respectively, with 12 bases between them. The length of the CDR3 is 14 residues. Thyroid surgery was preceded by no treatment in any patient. TCRdb re-clonotyped the PCR reads via MiXCR. The table lists about 49,000 clones, less than 5% of them singletons. The sample was blood. The chain carries TRBV12-3 or TRBV12-4 and TRBJ1-1; D is perhaps TRBD1 (5 bases). The TCR originated in a female donor with papillary thyroid cancer or a benign thyroid nodule (not recorded which). Some clones in this sample may be carry-over from other donors' samples. The CDR3 DNA reads TGTGCCAGCAGTTTGGGCAGGGTTGGCACTGAAGCTTTCTTT. Translation gives CASSLGRVGTEAFF.